The next 3 T cell receptor beta chains were all read from a single sample in a study of blood T cell repertoires in COVID-19. Repertoires were generated with immunoSEQ multiplex PCR, while TCRdb's copy carries only in-frame clones and drops some. The sample holds approximately 230,000 clones, around nine tenths seen once. Material for sequencing was PBMCs or T cells enriched from blood (not recorded which). These receptors were taken from a woman aged 30 to 39 who had recovered from COVID-19.

The genes are TRBV5-4 and TRBJ2-6, with D possibly TRBD2 on 5 matching bases. Germline CDR1 is SGHNT and CDR2 is YYREEE (reference sequence). This CDR3 has 17 amino acids. V lost 3 bases and J 0 bases, leaving 13 bases between the germline ends. CDR3 sequence reads: CASSSAPGFSGANVLTF. CDR3 in DNA: TGTGCCAGCAGCTCGGCCCCGGGGTTCTCTGGGGCCAACGTCCTGACTTTC.

The chain joins TRBV2 to TRBJ1-5; no reliable D call. The CDR3 sequence is 14 residues long. CDR1 is SNHLY and CDR2 is FYNNEI in the germline V gene. V lost 3 bases and J lost 9, with 15 bases in between. As DNA, the CDR3 is TGTGCCAGCAGTGACGGACGCTTAGGAGGGCCCCAGCATTTT. Protein product: CASSDGRLGGPQHF.

This chain connects TRBV24-1 to TRBJ1-1, with TRBD1 as a possible D gene (5 bases). This CDR3 is 15 amino acids long. V was clipped by 7 bases and J by 2 bases, with 16 bases between them. Germline CDR1 KGHDR, CDR2 SFDVKD. In nucleotides, the CDR3 is TGTGCCACCAGGGGGGGTAAGACAGCTAACACTGAAGCTTTCTTT. Encoded protein: CATRGGKTANTEAFF.